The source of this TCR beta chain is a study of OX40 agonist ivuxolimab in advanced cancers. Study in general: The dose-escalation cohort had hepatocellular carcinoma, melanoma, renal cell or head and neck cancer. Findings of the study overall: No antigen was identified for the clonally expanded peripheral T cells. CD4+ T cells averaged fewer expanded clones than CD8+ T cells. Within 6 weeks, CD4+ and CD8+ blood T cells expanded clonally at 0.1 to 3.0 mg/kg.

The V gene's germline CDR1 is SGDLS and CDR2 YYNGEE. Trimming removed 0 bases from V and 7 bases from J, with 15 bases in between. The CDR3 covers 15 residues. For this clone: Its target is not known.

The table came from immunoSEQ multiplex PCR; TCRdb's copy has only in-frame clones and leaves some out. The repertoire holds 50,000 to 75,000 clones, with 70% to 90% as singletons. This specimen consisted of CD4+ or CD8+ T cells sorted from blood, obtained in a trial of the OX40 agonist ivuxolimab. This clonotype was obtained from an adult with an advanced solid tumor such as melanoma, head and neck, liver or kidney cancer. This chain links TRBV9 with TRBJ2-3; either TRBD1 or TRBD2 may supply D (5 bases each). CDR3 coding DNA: TGTGCCAGCAGCGTAGACGGGACCCGGGCTTATACGCAGTATTTT. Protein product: CASSVDGTRAYTQYF.